This T cell receptor (beta chain) emerged from a study of blood T cell repertoires in COVID-19. Study context: The United States, Italy and Spain provided the acute and convalescent COVID-19 samples. PBMCs, B-cell-depleted T cells, or T cells were the source of the cDNA or gDNA that made up the material.

In the authors' methods: Amplification of reference gene primers was used by the study to estimate nucleated cell counts. The table came from immunoSEQ multiplex PCR; TCRdb's copy has only in-frame clones and leaves some out. V, J and clone size were drawn from that table, and D and trimming were deduced from the DNA. The data contain 140,000 to 150,000 clones, about 89% of them singletons. CDR3 length: 13 amino acids. Germline CDR1 reads SEHNR; CDR2 reads FQNEAQ (reference sequence). V shed 1 base and J shed 4 bases, with 8 bases lying between them. Material for sequencing was peripheral blood. The chain links TRBV7-9 to TRBJ2-7; D is perhaps TRBD1 (5 bases). This TCR came from a man aged 60 to 69 with active or convalescent COVID-19. This CDR3 is CASSLGQFYEQYF. The CDR3 bases are TGTGCCAGCAGCTTAGGACAGTTTTACGAGCAGTACTTC.